This T cell receptor beta chain was captured by sequencing in a study of siplizumab effects on memory and regulatory T cells (dated by TCRdb to about 2019). General notes on the study: The effect of the anti-CD2 antibody siplizumab on alloreactive T-cell subsets was examined in allogeneic mixed lymphocyte reactions constructed from human PBMCs. The investigation overall reported the following: Whether proliferating Tregs from siplizumab cultures were suppressive was not functionally confirmed. Among mappable alloreactive CD4+ clones, an average Treg-derived fraction of approximately 73% was observed with siplizumab, compared with more than 25% in control reactions. Because sequences below about 10^-5 frequency were poorly captured, only a minor fraction of alloreactive clones could be mapped to unstimulated subsets. Siplizumab significantly lowered the cumulative frequency of alloreactive sequences that could be traced to unstimulated CD4+ memory T cells. Roughly 80-96% of proliferating CD4+ or CD8+ clones could not be assigned a naive or memory phenotype. Unstimulated naive T cells appeared to be more diverse than memory T cells, and naive cells seemed to make a substantial contribution to the alloresponse.

The library was prepared using the immunoSEQ multiplex PCR assay. Approximately 93,000 TCR templates per sample were assayed by the deep sequencing platform. Genomic DNA extracted from sorted T cells was the material used for TCRbeta CDR3 sequencing. The study's processing was this. The R programming language was used for clonal analysis of the TCRbeta CDR3 data. Unstimulated samples were compared with post-reaction CFSE-low samples to define alloreactive CD4+ and CD8+ clones. Regulatory or non-regulatory origin was assigned to alloreactive CD4+ clones by matching of sequences to sorted unstimulated Treg and non-Treg repertoires. TCRdb provides this immuneACCESS table in a form limited to in-frame rearrangements. Some clones are lacking; in checked studies, under half of them reflect an unresolved V gene, and why the rest are absent is not known. The V and J calls and the clone size are those of that table, but D and trimming were determined from the DNA. In this sample the table shows some 100,000 clones, just over 90% of which occur a single time. 0.16% of the sample rests with the top ten.

Sorted unstimulated T cells and proliferating T cells recovered from mixed lymphocyte reactions underwent TCRbeta CDR3 sequencing. Fresh whole blood from some ten HLA-typed healthy donors was used as the source from which PBMCs were isolated. To map where alloreactive clones came from, unstimulated CD4+ non-regulatory T cells were FACS-sorted. According to the germline V gene, CDR1 reads SGHDN and CDR2 reads FVKESK. Trimming takes 4 bases off V and 0 bases off J; junction bases not matched to a gene: 2. Its CDR3 holds 14 amino acids, cysteine through phenylalanine. CDR3 DNA is the only sequence kept; it has 42 bases, read in frame from the first base. As regards this clone: There is no known antigen for this receptor. No base quality values were provided; no much bigger clone lies one nucleotide off.

The clonotype comes from a human donor in good health. Sequencing was done on a sample of non-Treg CD4+ T cells sorted from blood. Interpreted using the paper, the cell subset or site label stands for: FACS-sorted unstimulated CD4+ non-regulatory T cells. Recombination joined TRBV14 with TRBJ1-1, and TRBD1 aligns with 7 junction nucleotides. The DNA is TGTGCCAGCAGCCTAGGACAGGTGAACACTGAAGCTTTCTTT. The resulting protein is CASSLGQVNTEAFF.